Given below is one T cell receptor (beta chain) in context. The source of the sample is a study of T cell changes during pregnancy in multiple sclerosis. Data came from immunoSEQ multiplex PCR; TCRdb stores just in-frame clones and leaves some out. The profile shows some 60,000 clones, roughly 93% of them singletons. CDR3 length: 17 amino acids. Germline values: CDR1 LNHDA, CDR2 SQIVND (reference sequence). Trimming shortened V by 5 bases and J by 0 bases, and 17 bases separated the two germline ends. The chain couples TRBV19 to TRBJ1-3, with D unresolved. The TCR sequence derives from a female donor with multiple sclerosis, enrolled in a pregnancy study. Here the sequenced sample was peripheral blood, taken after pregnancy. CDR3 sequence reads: CASSPWVFGSSGNTIYF. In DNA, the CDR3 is TGTGCCAGTAGTCCATGGGTATTCGGGAGCTCTGGAAACACCATATATTTT.